The present entry profiles one TCR beta chain with its context. A read error is possible here, since a much larger clone lies one base away. The CDR3 carries no conserved terminal phenylalanine or tryptophan, so it likely arises from a read error. TCRdb independently ran MiXCR on the PCR reads; one entry per CDR3 protein. The table includes about 640,000 distinct CDR3 sequences, approximately 20% detected once. The CDR3 consists of 12 residues. Germline CDR1 LGHNA, CDR2 YNFKEQ. The V and J ends lost 3 bases and 7 bases respectively, with 7 bases between them. The sample originates from a study of molecular identifiers for immune sequencing clone quantification.

The sample was naive CD8+ T cells from blood, with Jurkat cell RNA spiked in. Subset noted: FACS-sorted CD8+CD4-CCR7+CD45RA+ naive T cells. V usage is TRBV4-2 and J usage is TRBJ2-1, with D possibly matching TRBD1 (6 bases). This TCR was recovered from a human donor in good health. Some libraries in this study had Jurkat cell RNA spiked in. This CDR3 is CASSQGANEQFV. The CDR3 nucleotides read TGTGCCAGCAGCCAGGGGGCGAATGAGCAGTTCGTC.